This T cell receptor (beta chain) was sequenced for a study of T cell responses to AZD1222 COVID-19 vaccine. Study-wide results and limits: Sampled repertoires all dated from after the peak T cell response. Targets within unmutated variant regions were reportedly found for nearly half of spike-specific TCRs. Only six or seven AZD1222 recipients were seropositive at baseline.

Points on this clone: Antigen specificity is unknown.

The CDR3 is 13 residues long. Germline assignment: CDR1 SGHVS and CDR2 FQNEAQ. Trimming removed 5 bases from V and 8 bases from J; junction bases left unmatched: 4. Sequencing used immunoSEQ multiplex PCR; TCRdb keeps in-frame clones, though not all of them. Among some 110,000 clones, around 94% were seen once, and the ten largest hold over 1.5%. The source is an adult in good health. Specimen: peripheral blood, collected on day 0 of AZD1222 vaccination. The chain recombines TRBV7-8 with TRBJ2-4, with 9 bases identical to TRBD1. The CDR3 nucleotides are TGTGCCAGCAGCCCCTGGGACAGGGACATTCAGTACTTC. Translation gives CASSPWDRDIQYF. The full variable domain, completed using reference TRBV7-8 and TRBJ2-4, is GAGVSQSPRYKVAKRGQDVALRCDPISGHVSLFWYQQALGQGPEFLTYFQNEAQLDKSGLPSDRFFAERPEGSVSTLKIQRTQQEDSAVYLCASSPWDRDIQYFGAGTRLSVL.